The 20 T cell receptor beta chains below all came from one sample that was sequenced in a study of tumor-infiltrating lymphocytes in primary liver carcinoma. A primer in the constant region served to generate TCR beta cDNA from 450 to 600 ng of total RNA. Libraries covering TCR beta were generated through three nested multiplex PCR rounds (using a slightly modified ARM-PCR). The opening two PCR rounds, around 9 cycles each, paired TRBV1-TRBV30 forward primers with a C-beta reverse primer. From the multiplex PCR reads, TCRdb called clonotypes with MiXCR, one entry per CDR3 protein. The data contain 85,000 to 100,000 distinct CDR3 sequences, just over 65% of them singletons. The study co-extracted DNA and RNA from about 20-30 mg of unsorted bulk tissue. The sample comprised tumor-adjacent normal liver tissue. These receptors originate from a middle-aged man with primary liver carcinoma and hepatitis B virus infection.

In its sample, this clonotype was seen once. A much larger clone differs from this one at a single base, so this may be a read error. V usage is TRBV10-2 and J usage is TRBJ1-2; 9 bases are a match to TRBD1. Germline CDR1 reads WSHSY; CDR2 reads SAAADI. V dropped 8 bases and J dropped 2; count of bases not matched to a gene: 9. The CDR3 spans 15 residues. The CDR3 nucleotides are TGCGCCAGCCGGGGACAGGGTGGCATAAACTATGGCTACACCTTC. Its protein product is CASRGQGGINYGYTF.

V usage is TRBV28 and J usage is TRBJ2-7; D may be TRBD1 or TRBD2 (5 bases each). Looked up from germline, CDR1 is MDHEN and CDR2 is SYDVKM. V lost 6 bases and J 0 bases, leaving 18 bases between the germline ends. The CDR3 is 16 amino acids. In DNA form, the CDR3 reads TGTGCCAGCAGCCAAACCGGGACGGGGAGCTCCTACGAGCAGTACTTC. Translated, it gives CASSQTGTGSSYEQYF.

There are many counts of this clonotype. V usage is TRBV4-1 and J usage is TRBJ2-7; 9 positions agree with TRBD2. The CDR3 contains 18 residues. With 0 bases clipped from V and 4 bases from J, the junction kept 13 bases outside the gene matches. The germline gives CDR1 MGHRA, CDR2 YSYEKL. DNA for the CDR3: TGCGCCAGCAGCCAAGAGGGGTCCGGGACTAGCCTCAGGTACGAGCAGTACTTC. Its protein is CASSQEGSGTSLRYEQYF.

Of note for this clonotype: The CDR3 carries no conserved terminal phenylalanine or tryptophan, so it likely arises from a read error. The chain has TRBV28 and TRBJ2-3, with D hard to call. CDR3 length: 13 residues. Trimming left V 6 bases short and J 4 bases short, with 11 bases between. Germline V gene sequence: CDR1 MDHEN, CDR2 SYDVKM. The DNA for the CDR3 is TGTGCCAGCAGAACCGGGTTGGCAGATACGCAGTATTTA. Translating gives CASRTGLADTQYL.

V usage is TRBV11-2 and J usage is TRBJ1-5; D remains unclear. The CDR3 runs 17 residues. Germline assignment: CDR1 SGHAT and CDR2 FQNNGV. The V end lost 1 base, the J end lost 0 bases, and 13 bases lay between the germline ends. The CDR3 nucleotides read TGTGCCAGCAGCTTAGGGGGAGATACTCATAGCAATCAGCCCCAGCATTTT. Amino acid sequence: CASSLGGDTHSNQPQHF.

The chain joins TRBV11-2 to TRBJ2-1; no definite D call. The V gene's germline CDR1 is SGHAT and CDR2 FQNNGV. V lost 5 bases and J 4 bases, leaving 3 bases between the germline ends. The CDR3 has 11 amino acids. CDR3 in DNA: TGTGCCAGCAGCCAGTACAATGAGCAGTTCTTC. Protein sequence: CASSQYNEQFF.

Regarding this clonotype: Because it lacks the conserved phenylalanine or tryptophan at the end, this CDR3 is likely a read error. The chain carries TRBV14 and TRBJ2-7; perhaps TRBD2 as D (6 bases). Germline V gene sequence: CDR1 SGHDN, CDR2 FVKESK. V lost 3 bases and J 7 bases, leaving 16 bases between the germline ends. This CDR3 region has 14 residues. The CDR3 coding sequence is TGTGCCAGCAGCCACCGGGACTTTGGGTATGAGCAGTACCAC. This encodes CASSHRDFGYEQYH.

The rearrangement uses TRBV29-1 and TRBJ1-5; no clear D gene. CDR1 is SQVTM, CDR2 ANQGSEA, per germline. V gave up 6 bases and J gave up 3 bases, with 18 bases separating them. CDR3 length: 15 amino acids. CDR3 in DNA: TGCAGCGTCGTGACCGGGGATGGTAACAATCAGCCCCAGCATTTT. Translation: CSVVTGDGNNQPQHF.

Regarding this clonotype: A read error is likely, as this CDR3 ends without the conserved phenylalanine or tryptophan. No DNA is shown, since the ends of the CDR3 on it are uncertain; the CDR3 is the one TCRdb lists. V usage is TRBV11-2 and J usage is TRBJ2-1. Germline CDR1 is SGHAT and CDR2 is FQNNGV. The CDR3 is made up of 13 amino acids, end residues included. CDR3 residues: CASSLNDAYEQSL.

This rearrangement joins TRBV5-1 to TRBJ2-2; TRBD2 matches 7 bases. The V gene end was trimmed by 7 bases and the J gene end by 5 bases; junction bases not matched to a gene: 14. The CDR3 spans 16 residues. The germline V gene has CDR1 SGHRS and CDR2 YFSETQ. The CDR3 spells CASGSRTIGRTGELFF. As DNA, the CDR3 is TGCGCCAGCGGCTCGCGGACTATCGGGAGGACCGGGGAGCTGTTTTTT.

This clonotype was counted at least ten times. The chain links TRBV4-1 to TRBJ1-5; D unclear. Germline V lookup: CDR1 MGHRA, CDR2 YSYEKL. V was shortened by 3 bases and J by 4 bases, with 4 bases between the two germline ends. CDR3 length equals 12 residues. CDR3 in DNA: TGCGCCAGCAGCCAGGGGAATCAGCCCCAGCATTTT. This encodes CASSQGNQPQHF.

This clonotype has a count of ten or more. The chain carries TRBV7-9 and TRBJ2-1; 7 positions match TRBD2. Germline V gene sequence: CDR1 SEHNR, CDR2 FQNEAQ (reference sequence). The CDR3 has 15 residues. Unmatched junction bases numbered 5, after V lost 0 bases and J lost 6 bases. The CDR3 DNA sequence: TGTGCCAGCAGCTTAGCGGGAGGGCGAGGCAATGAGCAGTTCTTC. Its translation: CASSLAGGRGNEQFF.

This clonotype is deemed medium-sized. The chain recombines TRBV28 with TRBJ1-2; D call uncertain. This CDR3 is built from 12 residues. CDR1 MDHEN and CDR2 SYDVKM come from the germline V gene. Deletions cut 10 bases from V and 7 bases from J, with 16 bases between. DNA for the CDR3: TGTGCCATCCCCCTAGATTCAGGTGGCTACACCTTC. Its protein is CAIPLDSGGYTF.

The genes are TRBV6-2 or TRBV6-3 and TRBJ1-4; TRBD1 aligns across 7 bases. Germline V gene sequence: CDR1 MNHEY, CDR2 SVGEGT. The CDR3 has 14 residues. V dropped 4 bases and J dropped 5; count of bases not matched to a gene: 4. The CDR3 loop reads CASSLRQGNEKLFF. The CDR3 region has the DNA TGTGCCAGCAGTTTACGACAGGGAAATGAAAAACTGTTTTTT.

Concerning this clonotype: The junction departs from the called germline gene at one end, perhaps through a read error. As DNA, the CDR3 is TGCGCCAGCAGCCCCGGAGCAGGGGTCGGGCAGTATTTC. This codes for CASSPGAGVGQYF. The rearrangement joins TRBV4-1 to TRBJ2-7; perhaps TRBD1 as D (6 bases). The CDR3 is 13 amino acids. Germline V gene data show CDR1 as MGHRA and CDR2 as YSYEKL.

Remarks on this clonotype: Relative to the germline gene, one junction end is altered; a read error may explain this. This rearrangement joins TRBV11-2 to TRBJ1-1; D possibly corresponds to TRBD1 (5 bases). The V gene's germline CDR1 is SGHAT and CDR2 FQNNGV. There are 14 residues in the CDR3. CDR3 in DNA: TGTGCCAGCAGCCCCGGGGCAATCCCCTATGAAGGTTTCTTT. Amino acid sequence: CASSPGAIPYEGFF.

On this clonotype itself: It may be a read error: a sequence one base away is much more abundant. This rearrangement joins TRBV7-8 to TRBJ1-4; 8 nucleotides match TRBD1. The V gene's germline CDR1 is SGHVS and CDR2 FQNEAQ. The CDR3 runs 18 residues. Unmatched junction bases numbered 16, after V lost 0 bases and J lost 10 bases. CDR3: CASSLAGTGSQPEGKLFF. As DNA, the CDR3 is TGTGCCAGCAGCTTAGCGGGGACAGGTTCTCAGCCGGAAGGAAAACTGTTTTTT.

This clonotype was picked up a small number of times. A much larger clonotype is one base distant, so this may be a read error. Here the CDR3 DNA reads TGCGGCGTTGAGGCTCCAGGAAGGGAGCAGTACTTC. Encoded protein: CGVEAPGREQYF. J is TRBJ2-7 and V is TRBV29-1; D is undetermined. The V gene's germline CDR1 is SQVTM and CDR2 ANQGSEA. CDR3 length equals 12 residues.

Comment on this clonotype: In this CDR3 the conserved last residue, phenylalanine or tryptophan, is missing, so a read error is likely. This chain uses TRBV12-3 or TRBV12-4 with TRBJ2-7, with D possibly matching TRBD1 (5 bases). CDR3 length equals 13 residues. V was shortened by 9 bases and J by 4 bases, with 16 bases between the two germline ends. DNA for the CDR3: TGTGCCAGTCTTGTAGGGTCAGGGTACGAGCAGTACTTA. Amino acids: CASLVGSGYEQYL.

This chain connects TRBV4-1 to TRBJ2-2; D call uncertain. The CDR3 extends over 13 amino acids. Germline CDR1 MGHRA, CDR2 YSYEKL. The CDR3 coding sequence is TGCGTCGGCAGCCAAGTACAAGGCGGGGAGCTGTTTTTT. Translation: CVGSQVQGGELFF.